The 3 T cell receptor beta chains reported below all come from one sample, sequenced in a study of glioma-infiltrating T cells after dendritic cell vaccination. Time point denoted: after dendritic cell vaccination, including at tumor progression/relapse. Sequencing used immunoSEQ multiplex PCR; TCRdb keeps in-frame clones, though not all of them. In the table there are 100,000 or so clones, around 90% of which are singletons. Sequencing was performed on blood, taken after dendritic cell vaccination. The source is a human donor with glioblastoma.

The J gene is TRBJ2-7, the V gene TRBV19, with 8 bases aligning to TRBD1. Germline lookup yields CDR1 LNHDA and CDR2 SQIVND (reference sequence). Germline trimming cut 6 bases from V and 3 bases from J; bases unmatched to any gene: 4. This CDR3 spans 13 amino acids. The CDR3 bases are TGTGCCAGTAGACCCGACAGGGGCTACGAGCAGTACTTC. The encoded protein is CASRPDRGYEQYF.

The J gene is TRBJ1-3, the V gene TRBV30; no firm D call. V was cut by 2 bases and J by 6 bases, with 5 bases left in between. Germline CDR1 GTSNPN, CDR2 SVGIG (reference sequence). The CDR3 consists of 11 residues. The CDR3 here is CAWSYKNTIYF. The CDR3 DNA reads as TGTGCCTGGAGTTACAAAAACACCATATATTTT.

V is TRBV5-4 and J is TRBJ2-3; D possibly corresponds to TRBD2 (7 bases). The CDR3 spans 15 residues. Germline loops: CDR1 SGHNT, CDR2 YYREEE (reference sequence). Between the trimmed V and J ends, which lost 0 bases and 2 bases, there was a span of 10 bases. The CDR3 coding sequence is TGTGCCAGCAGCTTGGAGGCGGGGGCCACAGATACGCAGTATTTT. This sequence encodes CASSLEAGATDTQYF.